The clone carrying this TCR beta chain was detected many times. Its antigen is unknown. The data derive from a study of T cell repertoires in cytomegalovirus infection. Study as a whole: Public TCR beta signature analysis indicated the presence of both CMV infection and matching HLA type. Overall study findings and caveats: Public TCR beta family frequency separated CMV-and-HLA carriers, including in an independent cohort. HLA-C-restricted TCR beta clonotypes specific for CMV led the ex vivo response.

Deletions cut 8 bases from V and 0 bases from J, with 11 bases between. The V gene's germline CDR1 is LNHDA and CDR2 SQIVND (reference sequence). The CDR3 length is 14 residues. From the reads, TCRdb called clonotypes with MiXCR, one entry per CDR3 protein. This table has 900,000 to 950,000 distinct CDR3 sequences, about a third appearing once. Sequenced material: cultured CD8+ T cells from PBMCs, taken from culture after CMV antigen stimulation. The J gene is TRBJ1-5, the V gene TRBV19; D possibly corresponds to TRBD1 (5 bases). This TCR came from a human donor in good health (CMV status not recorded). Some clones in this sample may be carry-over from other donors' samples. The CDR3 DNA reads as TGTGCCAGTTCTGGGGCTGTTAGCAATCAGCCCCAGCATTTT. Translating it yields CASSGAVSNQPQHF.